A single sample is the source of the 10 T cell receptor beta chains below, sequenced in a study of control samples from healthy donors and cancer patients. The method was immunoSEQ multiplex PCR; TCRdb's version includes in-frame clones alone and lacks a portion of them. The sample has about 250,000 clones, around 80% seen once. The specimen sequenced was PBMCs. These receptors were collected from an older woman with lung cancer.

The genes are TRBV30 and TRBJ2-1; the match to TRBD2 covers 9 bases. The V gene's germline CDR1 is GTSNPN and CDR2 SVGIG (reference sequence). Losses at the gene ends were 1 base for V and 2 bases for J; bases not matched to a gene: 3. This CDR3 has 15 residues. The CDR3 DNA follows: TGTGCCTGGAGTGCGACTAGCGGAGCCTACAATGAGCAGTTCTTC. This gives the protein CAWSATSGAYNEQFF.

CDR3 sequence: CASSVSGSGADTQYF. The CDR3 DNA follows: TGTGCCAGCAGTGTTAGCGGGAGTGGAGCAGATACGCAGTATTTT. The chain combines TRBV2 with TRBJ2-3, with 9 bases lining up with TRBD2. CDR1 is SNHLY, CDR2 FYNNEI, per germline. J was trimmed by 4 bases and V by 4 bases; bases with no gene match: 6. The CDR3 extends over 15 amino acids. Full variable domain (remainder filled in from reference TRBV2 and TRBJ2-3): EPEVTQTPSHQVTQMGQEVILRCVPISNHLYFYWYRQILGQKVEFLVSFYNNEISEKSEIFDDQFSVERPDGSNFTLKIRSTKLEDSAMYFCASSVSGSGADTQYFGPGTRLTVL.

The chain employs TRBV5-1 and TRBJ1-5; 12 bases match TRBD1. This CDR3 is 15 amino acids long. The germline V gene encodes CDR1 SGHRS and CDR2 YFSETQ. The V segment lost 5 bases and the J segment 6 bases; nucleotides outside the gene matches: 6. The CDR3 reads CASSFGTGGSQPQHF. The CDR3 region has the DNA TGCGCCAGCAGTTTTGGGACAGGGGGCAGTCAGCCCCAGCATTTT.

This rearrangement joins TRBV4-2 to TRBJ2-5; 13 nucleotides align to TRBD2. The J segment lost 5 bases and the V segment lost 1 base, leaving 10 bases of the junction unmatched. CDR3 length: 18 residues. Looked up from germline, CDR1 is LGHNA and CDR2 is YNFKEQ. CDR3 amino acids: CASSQAGTSGGALETQYF. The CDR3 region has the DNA TGTGCCAGCAGCCAAGCCGGAACTAGCGGGGGGGCATTGGAGACCCAGTACTTC.

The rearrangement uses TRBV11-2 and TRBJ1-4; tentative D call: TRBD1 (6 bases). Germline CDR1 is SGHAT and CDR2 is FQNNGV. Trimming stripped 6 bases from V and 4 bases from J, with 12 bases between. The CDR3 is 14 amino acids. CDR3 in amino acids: CASSYGQNNEKLFF. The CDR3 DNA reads TGTGCCAGCAGTTACGGACAGAATAATGAAAAACTGTTTTTT.

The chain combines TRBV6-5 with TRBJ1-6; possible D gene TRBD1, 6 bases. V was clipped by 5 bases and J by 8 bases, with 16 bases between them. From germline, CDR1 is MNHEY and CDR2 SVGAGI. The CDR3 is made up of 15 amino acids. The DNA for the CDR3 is TGTGCCAGCAGTCCCCCGGGACGGGGGCATTCACCCCTCCACTTT. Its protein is CASSPPGRGHSPLHF.

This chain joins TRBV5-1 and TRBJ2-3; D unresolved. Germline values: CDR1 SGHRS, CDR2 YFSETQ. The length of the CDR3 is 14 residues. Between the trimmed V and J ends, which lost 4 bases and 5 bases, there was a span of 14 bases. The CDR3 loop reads CASSPSAGQDTQYF. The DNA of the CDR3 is TGCGCCAGCAGCCCCTCCGCCGGCCAAGATACGCAGTATTTT.

CDR3 DNA sequence: TGTGCCAGCAGCGTACAAGGGCATAATTCACCCCTCCACTTT. This translates into CASSVQGHNSPLHF. This chain joins TRBV9 and TRBJ1-6; D is ambiguous. V was clipped by 1 base and J by 5 bases, with 7 bases between them. The CDR3 is 14 residues long. Germline V gene data show CDR1 as SGDLS and CDR2 as YYNGEE.

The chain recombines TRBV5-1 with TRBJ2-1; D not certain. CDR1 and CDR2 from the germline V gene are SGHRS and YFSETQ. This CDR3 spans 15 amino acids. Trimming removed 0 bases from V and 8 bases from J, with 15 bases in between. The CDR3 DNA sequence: TGCGCCAGCAGCTTGGAAGGTCGGCGAAAGGATGAGCAGTTCTTC. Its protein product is CASSLEGRRKDEQFF.

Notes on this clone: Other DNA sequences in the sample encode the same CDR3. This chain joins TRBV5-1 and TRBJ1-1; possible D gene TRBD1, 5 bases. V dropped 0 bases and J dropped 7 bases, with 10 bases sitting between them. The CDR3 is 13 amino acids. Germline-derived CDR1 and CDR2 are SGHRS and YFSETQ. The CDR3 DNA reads TGCGCCAGCAGCTTGGCGGGACGGAGTGAAGCTTTCTTT. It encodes CASSLAGRSEAFF.